These 2 T cell receptor beta chains were all obtained from the same sample, sequenced in a study of blood T cell repertoires in COVID-19. Sequencing was performed with immunoSEQ multiplex PCR; in TCRdb, only in-frame clones are kept and a portion is missing. The table records about 350,000 clones, 87% of them present only once. Sequenced: peripheral blood. Source of these receptors: a man aged 30-40 years with COVID-19, enrolled during active disease.

V gene TRBV5-1 combines with J gene TRBJ2-1; the D gene is possibly TRBD2 (5 bases). Germline loops: CDR1 SGHRS, CDR2 YFSETQ. The CDR3 contains 13 residues. V dropped 6 bases and J dropped 8 bases, with 15 bases sitting between them. The CDR3 nucleotides are TGCGCCAGCAACCCCATAGCCGGGGATGAGCAGTTCTTC. It yields the protein CASNPIAGDEQFF.

This CDR3 is CASSLDGQNSNQPQHF. CDR3 DNA: TGTGCCAGCAGTTTAGATGGACAGAATAGCAATCAGCCCCAGCATTTT. The V gene is TRBV27, the J gene TRBJ1-5; perhaps TRBD1 as D (6 bases). V was shortened by 2 bases and J by 0 bases, with 11 bases between the two germline ends. This CDR3 region has 16 residues. Germline-derived CDR1 and CDR2 are MNHEY and SMNVEV (reference sequence).